This T cell receptor beta chain is drawn from a study of CD8 T cells in ankylosing spondylitis. Each TCR beta library was made by quantitative 5'-RACE that incorporated molecular barcodes. TCRdb independently ran MiXCR on the 5' RACE reads; one entry per CDR3 protein. The sample consists of around 300,000 distinct CDR3 sequences, roughly 11% of them appearing once. This clonotype was seen a few times. The antigen remains undetermined. The CDR3 is 17 amino acids. The V segment lost 3 bases and the J segment 1 base; nucleotides outside the gene matches: 4. Study results and limitations: It was reported that disease-linked clones were significantly enriched in matched ankylosing spondylitis synovial fluid. Characteristic, it appeared, of ankylosing spondylitis blood was a TCR beta motif of fewer than 10 highly homologous variants.

The chain combines TRBV12-3 or TRBV12-4 with TRBJ2-5; 14 positions match TRBD2. The clonotype comes from a female donor with ankylosing spondylitis or in good health (not recorded which). The sequencing sample was made of blood, either unsorted or a sorted T cell fraction (not recorded which). CDR3 nucleotides: TGTGCCAGCAGTTTGACTAGCGGGAGGGCCCCCCAAGAGACCCAGTACTTC. Translation gives CASSLTSGRAPQETQYF.